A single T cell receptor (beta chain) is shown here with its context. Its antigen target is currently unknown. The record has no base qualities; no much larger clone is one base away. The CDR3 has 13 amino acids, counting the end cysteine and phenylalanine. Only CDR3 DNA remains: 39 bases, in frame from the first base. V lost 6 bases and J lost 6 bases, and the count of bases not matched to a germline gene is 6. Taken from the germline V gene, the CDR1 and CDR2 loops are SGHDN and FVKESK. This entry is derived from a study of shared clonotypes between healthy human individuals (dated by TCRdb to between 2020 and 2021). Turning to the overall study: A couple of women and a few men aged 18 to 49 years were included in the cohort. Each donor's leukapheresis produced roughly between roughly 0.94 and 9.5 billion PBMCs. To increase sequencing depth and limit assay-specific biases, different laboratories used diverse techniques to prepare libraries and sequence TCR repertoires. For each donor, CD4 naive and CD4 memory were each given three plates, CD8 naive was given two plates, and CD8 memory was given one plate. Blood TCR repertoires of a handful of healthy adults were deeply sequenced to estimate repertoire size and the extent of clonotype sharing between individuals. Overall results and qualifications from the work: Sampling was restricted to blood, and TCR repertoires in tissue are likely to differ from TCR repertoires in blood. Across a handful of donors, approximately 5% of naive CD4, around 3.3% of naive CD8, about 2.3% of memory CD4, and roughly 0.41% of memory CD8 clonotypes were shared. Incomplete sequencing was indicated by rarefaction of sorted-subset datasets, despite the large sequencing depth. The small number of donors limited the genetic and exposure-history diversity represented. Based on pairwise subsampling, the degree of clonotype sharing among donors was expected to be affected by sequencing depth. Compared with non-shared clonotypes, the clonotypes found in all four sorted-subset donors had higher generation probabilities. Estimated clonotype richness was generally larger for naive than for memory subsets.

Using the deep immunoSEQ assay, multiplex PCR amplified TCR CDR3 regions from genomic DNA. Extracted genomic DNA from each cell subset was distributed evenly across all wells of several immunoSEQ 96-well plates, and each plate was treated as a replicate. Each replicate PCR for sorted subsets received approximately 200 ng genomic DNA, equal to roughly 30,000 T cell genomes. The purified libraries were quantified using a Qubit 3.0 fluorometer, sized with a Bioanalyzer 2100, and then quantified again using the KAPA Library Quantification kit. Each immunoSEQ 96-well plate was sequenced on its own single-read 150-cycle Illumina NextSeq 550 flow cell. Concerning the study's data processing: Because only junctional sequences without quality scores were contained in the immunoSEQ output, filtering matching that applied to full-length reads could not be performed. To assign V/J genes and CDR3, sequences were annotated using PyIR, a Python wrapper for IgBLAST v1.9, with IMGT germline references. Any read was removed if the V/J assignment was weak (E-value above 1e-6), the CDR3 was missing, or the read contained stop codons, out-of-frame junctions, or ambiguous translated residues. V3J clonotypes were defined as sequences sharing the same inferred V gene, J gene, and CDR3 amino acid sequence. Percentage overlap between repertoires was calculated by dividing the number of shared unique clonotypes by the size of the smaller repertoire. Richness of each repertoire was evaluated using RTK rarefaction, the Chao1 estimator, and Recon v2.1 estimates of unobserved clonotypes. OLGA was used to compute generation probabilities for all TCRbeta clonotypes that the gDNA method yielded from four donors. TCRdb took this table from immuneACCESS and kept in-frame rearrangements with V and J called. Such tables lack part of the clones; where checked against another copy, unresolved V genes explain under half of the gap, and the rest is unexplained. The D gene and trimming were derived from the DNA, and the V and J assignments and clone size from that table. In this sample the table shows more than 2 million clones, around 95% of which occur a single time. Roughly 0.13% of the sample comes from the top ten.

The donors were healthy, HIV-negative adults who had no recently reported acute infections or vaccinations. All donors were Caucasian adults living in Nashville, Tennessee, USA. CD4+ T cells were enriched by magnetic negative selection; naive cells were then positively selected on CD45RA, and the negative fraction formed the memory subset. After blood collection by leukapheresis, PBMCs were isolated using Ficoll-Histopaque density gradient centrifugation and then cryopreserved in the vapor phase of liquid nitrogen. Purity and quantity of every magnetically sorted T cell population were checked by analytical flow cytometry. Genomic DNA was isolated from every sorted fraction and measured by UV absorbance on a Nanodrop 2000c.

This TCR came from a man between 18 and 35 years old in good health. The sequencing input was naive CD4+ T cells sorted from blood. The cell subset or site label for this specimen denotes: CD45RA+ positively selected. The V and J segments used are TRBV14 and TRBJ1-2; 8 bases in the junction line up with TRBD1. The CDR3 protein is CASRKQGADGYTF. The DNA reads TGTGCCAGCAGAAAGCAGGGGGCTGATGGCTACACCTTC.